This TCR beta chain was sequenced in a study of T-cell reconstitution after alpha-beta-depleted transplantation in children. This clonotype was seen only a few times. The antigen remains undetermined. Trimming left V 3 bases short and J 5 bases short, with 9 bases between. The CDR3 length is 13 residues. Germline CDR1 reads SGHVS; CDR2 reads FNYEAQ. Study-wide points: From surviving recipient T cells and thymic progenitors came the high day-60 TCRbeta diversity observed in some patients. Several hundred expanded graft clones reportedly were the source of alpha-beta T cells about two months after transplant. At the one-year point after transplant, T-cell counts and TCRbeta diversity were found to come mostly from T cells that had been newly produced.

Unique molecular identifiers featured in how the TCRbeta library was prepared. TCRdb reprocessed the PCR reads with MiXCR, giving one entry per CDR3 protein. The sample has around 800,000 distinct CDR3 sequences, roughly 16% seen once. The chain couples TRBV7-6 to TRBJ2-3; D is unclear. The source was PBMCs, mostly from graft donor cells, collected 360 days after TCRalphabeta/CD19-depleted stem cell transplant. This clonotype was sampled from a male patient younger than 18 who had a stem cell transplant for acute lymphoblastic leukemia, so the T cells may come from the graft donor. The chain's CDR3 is CASSLLNKDTQYF. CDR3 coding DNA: TGTGCCAGCAGCTTGTTAAATAAAGATACGCAGTATTTT.